A selection of T cell receptor beta chains follows, all from one sample in a study of CD8 T cells in ankylosing spondylitis. MiXCR, run by TCRdb on the 5' RACE reads, gives a single entry per CDR3 protein. This table holds 450,000 to 550,000 distinct CDR3 sequences, approximately 5% found once. Source material: blood, either unsorted or a sorted T cell fraction (not recorded which). The receptors here all came from a male donor with ankylosing spondylitis. CDR3s include the opening cysteine and the closing phenylalanine or tryptophan. The D gene is left open where the match is weak. Size is omitted from some rows. Given values are once, few, many or a class for expanded clones.

D gene: NA
V gene: TRBV5-5
J gene: TRBJ1-2
clone size: many
CDR3 protein: CASSLSAFLNYGYTF
CDR3 DNA: TGTGCCAGCAGCTTGTCCGCGTTCTTGAACTATGGCTACACCTTC

D gene: NA
V gene: TRBV20-1
J gene: TRBJ2-5
clone size: many
CDR3 protein: CSASGSWQAEETQYF
CDR3 DNA: TGCAGTGCTAGTGGGTCTTGGCAGGCGGAAGAGACCCAGTACTTC

D gene: NA
V gene: TRBV15
J gene: TRBJ2-1
clone size: many
CDR3 protein: CATSRGSGLQNNEQFF
CDR3 DNA: TGTGCCACCAGCAGGGGATCCGGACTACAGAACAATGAGCAGTTCTTC

D gene: TRBD2
V gene: TRBV12-3/TRBV12-4
J gene: TRBJ2-2
clone size: many
CDR3 protein: CASRASGRNTGELFF
CDR3 DNA: TGTGCCAGCAGAGCTAGCGGGAGAAACACCGGGGAGCTGTTTTTT

D gene: TRBD2
V gene: TRBV7-2
J gene: TRBJ2-7
clone size: many
CDR3 protein: CASSRREGPYEQYF
CDR3 DNA: TGTGCCAGCAGCCGGCGGGAGGGCCCTTACGAGCAGTACTTC

D gene: NA
V gene: TRBV20-1
J gene: TRBJ2-5
clone size: many
CDR3 protein: CSASVTSSGETQYF
CDR3 DNA: TGCAGTGCTAGTGTCACATCTTCGGGTGAGACCCAGTACTTC

D gene: TRBD1
V gene: TRBV3-1
J gene: TRBJ1-3
clone size: few
CDR3 protein: CASTHLGQLGNTIYF
CDR3 DNA: TGTGCCAGCACCCATTTGGGACAGCTGGGAAACACCATATATTTT

D gene: NA
V gene: TRBV20-1
J gene: TRBJ2-7
clone size: many
CDR3 protein: CSARGDGGYEQYF
CDR3 DNA: TGCAGTGCTAGAGGCGATGGGGGCTACGAGCAGTACTTC

D gene: TRBD1
V gene: TRBV7-2
J gene: TRBJ1-2
clone size: many
CDR3 protein: CASSSTFWGQGAHGYTF
CDR3 DNA: TGTGCCAGCAGCTCAACTTTCTGGGGACAGGGGGCCCATGGCTACACCTTC

D gene: TRBD2
V gene: TRBV6-2/TRBV6-3
J gene: TRBJ2-3
clone size: many
CDR3 protein: CASSYSSRLAGDQDTQYF
CDR3 DNA: TGTGCCAGCAGTTACTCGAGCCGACTAGCGGGAGATCAGGATACGCAGTATTTT

D gene: NA
V gene: TRBV28
J gene: TRBJ2-7
clone size: NA
CDR3 protein: CASSLAGFIAYEQYF
CDR3 DNA: TGTGCCAGCAGCCTTGCGGGATTCATAGCCTACGAGCAGTACTTC

D gene: NA
V gene: TRBV6-2/TRBV6-3
J gene: TRBJ2-6
clone size: NA
CDR3 protein: CASSRRVSGANVLTF
CDR3 DNA: TGTGCCAGCAGTAGGAGGGTGTCTGGGGCCAACGTCCTGACTTTC

D gene: NA
V gene: TRBV6-4
J gene: TRBJ1-1
clone size: NA
CDR3 protein: CATLRPQERWAFF
CDR3 DNA: TGTGCCACCCTACGACCACAGGAGCGTTGGGCTTTCTTT

D gene: NA
V gene: TRBV27
J gene: TRBJ1-2
clone size: many
CDR3 protein: CASSPWGSYGYTF
CDR3 DNA: TGTGCCAGCAGTCCCTGGGGATCCTATGGCTACACCTTC

D gene: NA
V gene: TRBV24-1
J gene: TRBJ2-4
clone size: many
CDR3 protein: CATSDSWGKNIQYF
CDR3 DNA: TGTGCCACCAGTGATTCGTGGGGCAAAAACATTCAGTACTTC

D gene: NA
V gene: TRBV2
J gene: TRBJ2-2
clone size: few
CDR3 protein: CATDAELTGELFF
CDR3 DNA: TGTGCCACCGACGCGGAGCTCACCGGGGAGCTGTTTTTT

D gene: TRBD1
V gene: TRBV27
J gene: TRBJ2-3
clone size: many
CDR3 protein: CASSPRGRRTDTQYF
CDR3 DNA: TGTGCCAGCAGTCCCAGGGGGCGCCGGACAGATACGCAGTATTTT

D gene: NA
V gene: TRBV11-2
J gene: TRBJ2-3
clone size: NA
CDR3 protein: CASSTPTEAVTDTQYF
CDR3 DNA: TGTGCCAGCAGCACACCGACAGAGGCGGTCACAGATACGCAGTATTTT

D gene: NA
V gene: TRBV29-1
J gene: TRBJ2-7
clone size: many
CDR3 protein: CSVSMIVHRREQYF
CDR3 DNA: TGCAGCGTTTCTATGATCGTACACCGAAGGGAGCAGTACTTC

D gene: NA
V gene: TRBV20-1
J gene: TRBJ2-7
clone size: many
CDR3 protein: CSARVRAVARAGYEQYF
CDR3 DNA: TGCAGTGCTAGAGTCAGAGCAGTGGCGCGTGCGGGCTACGAGCAGTACTTC

D gene: NA
V gene: TRBV6-2/TRBV6-3
J gene: TRBJ1-1
clone size: many
CDR3 protein: CASIRGGGPKGEAFF
CDR3 DNA: TGTGCCAGCATTAGGGGTGGAGGCCCTAAGGGTGAAGCTTTCTTT

D gene: NA
V gene: TRBV29-1
J gene: TRBJ2-1
clone size: many
CDR3 protein: CSVLGESYNEQFF
CDR3 DNA: TGCAGCGTTCTGGGGGAGTCCTACAATGAGCAGTTCTTC

D gene: NA
V gene: TRBV10-3
J gene: TRBJ2-1
clone size: many
CDR3 protein: CAISPRANEQFF
CDR3 DNA: TGTGCCATCAGTCCGCGGGCCAATGAGCAGTTCTTC

D gene: NA
V gene: TRBV6-1
J gene: TRBJ2-7
clone size: many
CDR3 protein: CASRTGRNYEQYF
CDR3 DNA: TGTGCCAGCAGGACGGGACGGAACTACGAGCAGTACTTC

D gene: NA
V gene: TRBV7-2
J gene: TRBJ1-1
clone size: many
CDR3 protein: CASNPDAASEAFF
CDR3 DNA: TGTGCCAGCAACCCGGATGCCGCCTCGGAAGCTTTCTTT

D gene: NA
V gene: TRBV29-1
J gene: TRBJ1-5
clone size: few
CDR3 protein: CSVSRASNQPQHF
CDR3 DNA: TGCAGCGTATCCAGGGCTAGCAATCAGCCCCAGCATTTT

D gene: NA
V gene: TRBV6-5
J gene: TRBJ2-7
clone size: many
CDR3 protein: CASSYSILSSYEQYF
CDR3 DNA: TGTGCCAGCAGTTACTCTATCTTAAGCTCCTACGAGCAGTACTTC

D gene: NA
V gene: TRBV19
J gene: TRBJ2-1
clone size: NA
CDR3 protein: CASSIYDGSGHYNEQFF
CDR3 DNA: TGTGCCAGTAGCATCTATGACGGGTCAGGTCACTACAATGAGCAGTTCTTC

D gene: TRBD1
V gene: TRBV29-1
J gene: TRBJ1-1
clone size: many
CDR3 protein: CSVTGTGDTEAFF
CDR3 DNA: TGCAGCGTTACCGGGACAGGGGACACTGAAGCTTTCTTT

D gene: NA
V gene: TRBV6-2/TRBV6-3
J gene: TRBJ1-1
clone size: many
CDR3 protein: CASSYSRFGAFF
CDR3 DNA: TGTGCCAGCAGTTACTCGAGGTTCGGAGCTTTCTTT

D gene: TRBD2
V gene: TRBV20-1
J gene: TRBJ2-3
clone size: many
CDR3 protein: CSARDRGGDTQYF
CDR3 DNA: TGCAGTGCTAGAGATCGGGGAGGGGATACGCAGTATTTT

D gene: NA
V gene: TRBV18
J gene: TRBJ2-4
clone size: NA
CDR3 protein: CASSPATANIQYF
CDR3 DNA: TGTGCCAGCTCACCGGCAACAGCAAACATTCAGTACTTC

D gene: NA
V gene: TRBV9
J gene: TRBJ2-3
clone size: many
CDR3 protein: CASSSGTSDTQYF
CDR3 DNA: TGTGCCAGCAGCTCGGGAACATCCGATACGCAGTATTTT

D gene: NA
V gene: TRBV9
J gene: TRBJ1-5
clone size: many
CDR3 protein: CASSASTGYNQPQHF
CDR3 DNA: TGTGCCAGCAGCGCATCTACAGGGTACAATCAGCCCCAGCATTTT

D gene: NA
V gene: TRBV3-1
J gene: TRBJ1-2
clone size: NA
CDR3 protein: CASSQGRGVGYTF
CDR3 DNA: TGTGCCAGCAGCCAAGGACGAGGGGTTGGCTACACCTTC

D gene: NA
V gene: TRBV29-1
J gene: TRBJ1-4
clone size: many
CDR3 protein: CSGASATNEKLFF
CDR3 DNA: TGCAGCGGTGCCAGTGCAACTAATGAAAAACTGTTTTTT

D gene: NA
V gene: TRBV20-1
J gene: TRBJ1-4
clone size: few
CDR3 protein: CSARGKRRDSWEKLFF
CDR3 DNA: TGCAGTGCTAGGGGAAAACGAAGGGACTCCTGGGAAAAACTGTTTTTT

D gene: TRBD1
V gene: TRBV2
J gene: TRBJ2-2
clone size: NA
CDR3 protein: CASNLQGVSGELFF
CDR3 DNA: TGTGCCAGCAACCTACAGGGGGTTAGCGGGGAGCTGTTTTTT

D gene: TRBD1
V gene: TRBV29-1
J gene: TRBJ2-3
clone size: many
CDR3 protein: CSVGDRGSDTQYF
CDR3 DNA: TGCAGCGTAGGGGACAGGGGATCAGATACGCAGTATTTT

D gene: TRBD1
V gene: TRBV7-9
J gene: TRBJ1-5
clone size: few
CDR3 protein: CASSQGQGGGNQPQHF
CDR3 DNA: TGTGCCAGCAGCCAAGGACAGGGGGGGGGCAATCAGCCCCAGCATTTT

D gene: NA
V gene: TRBV27
J gene: TRBJ2-3
clone size: many
CDR3 protein: CATAQTDTQYF
CDR3 DNA: TGTGCCACCGCCCAAACAGATACGCAGTATTTT

D gene: TRBD1
V gene: TRBV28
J gene: TRBJ1-1
clone size: many
CDR3 protein: CASSPPGDRHTEAFF
CDR3 DNA: TGTGCCAGCAGTCCCCCAGGGGACAGACACACTGAAGCTTTCTTT

D gene: NA
V gene: TRBV5-1
J gene: TRBJ1-1
clone size: many
CDR3 protein: CASSQQAENTEAFF
CDR3 DNA: TGCGCCAGCAGCCAGCAAGCAGAGAACACTGAAGCTTTCTTT

D gene: NA
V gene: TRBV30
J gene: TRBJ2-3
clone size: NA
CDR3 protein: CAWSPTQGLLADTQYF
CDR3 DNA: TGTGCCTGGAGTCCCACCCAGGGACTGTTGGCAGATACGCAGTATTTT

D gene: NA
V gene: TRBV7-9
J gene: TRBJ1-3
clone size: many
CDR3 protein: CASRTSGNTIYF
CDR3 DNA: TGTGCCAGCCGGACCTCTGGAAACACCATATATTTT

D gene: TRBD2
V gene: TRBV29-1
J gene: TRBJ2-1
clone size: many
CDR3 protein: CSVVRAGGTFEQFF
CDR3 DNA: TGCAGCGTTGTAAGAGCGGGAGGGACCTTTGAGCAGTTCTTC

D gene: TRBD2
V gene: TRBV4-2
J gene: TRBJ2-1
clone size: few
CDR3 protein: CASSQRSSGSIEQFF
CDR3 DNA: TGTGCCAGCAGCCAGCGCTCTAGCGGGAGTATTGAGCAGTTCTTC

D gene: NA
V gene: TRBV11-2
J gene: TRBJ2-1
clone size: many
CDR3 protein: CASPGDEQFF
CDR3 DNA: TGTGCCAGCCCCGGGGATGAGCAGTTCTTC

D gene: NA
V gene: TRBV7-2
J gene: TRBJ2-5
clone size: NA
CDR3 protein: CASSPGASQETQYF
CDR3 DNA: TGTGCCAGCAGCCCAGGGGCCTCCCAAGAGACCCAGTACTTC

D gene: TRBD2
V gene: TRBV9
J gene: TRBJ2-1
clone size: many
CDR3 protein: CASSMARTSGRGRNEQFF
CDR3 DNA: TGTGCCAGCAGCATGGCTCGGACTAGCGGGAGGGGGCGGAATGAGCAGTTCTTC

D gene: TRBD2
V gene: TRBV7-2
J gene: TRBJ2-1
clone size: NA
CDR3 protein: CASSRVSSGGEQFF
CDR3 DNA: TGTGCCAGCAGCCGGGTCTCGTCGGGGGGTGAGCAGTTCTTC

D gene: NA
V gene: TRBV20-1
J gene: TRBJ1-1
clone size: NA
CDR3 protein: CSARGRGGTEAFF
CDR3 DNA: TGCAGTGCTAGAGGCAGGGGAGGCACTGAAGCTTTCTTT

D gene: NA
V gene: TRBV5-6
J gene: TRBJ2-3
clone size: many
CDR3 protein: CASSLPGRSTDTQYF
CDR3 DNA: TGTGCCAGCAGCTTACCGGGACGGAGCACAGATACGCAGTATTTT

D gene: NA
V gene: TRBV6-5
J gene: TRBJ2-3
clone size: few
CDR3 protein: CASSYGTGALAGAQYF
CDR3 DNA: TGTGCCAGCAGTTACGGGACAGGGGCTCTAGCGGGAGCGCAGTATTTT

D gene: NA
V gene: TRBV7-2
J gene: TRBJ1-1
clone size: many
CDR3 protein: CASSLPSSEAFF
CDR3 DNA: TGTGCCAGCAGCTTACCGTCCTCTGAAGCTTTCTTT

D gene: TRBD2
V gene: TRBV3-1
J gene: TRBJ2-5
clone size: many
CDR3 protein: CASSLFGTSGGETQYF
CDR3 DNA: TGTGCCAGCAGCCTATTTGGGACTAGCGGGGGAGAGACCCAGTACTTC

D gene: TRBD1
V gene: TRBV7-2
J gene: TRBJ2-7
clone size: many
CDR3 protein: CASSLVRGLDEQYF
CDR3 DNA: TGTGCCAGCAGCTTAGTCAGGGGGTTGGACGAGCAGTACTTC

D gene: TRBD1
V gene: TRBV20-1
J gene: TRBJ2-5
clone size: many
CDR3 protein: CSARGTGAPASQETQYF
CDR3 DNA: TGCAGTGCTAGAGGGACAGGGGCCCCGGCCTCCCAAGAGACCCAGTACTTC

D gene: NA
V gene: TRBV10-3
J gene: TRBJ2-2
clone size: many
CDR3 protein: CAISESPTGELFF
CDR3 DNA: TGTGCCATCAGTGAGTCCCCAACCGGGGAGCTGTTTTTT

D gene: NA
V gene: TRBV6-6
J gene: TRBJ2-7
clone size: many
CDR3 protein: CASIQGDSYEQYF
CDR3 DNA: TGTGCCAGCATACAGGGAGATTCCTACGAGCAGTACTTC